These T cell receptor beta chains were read from a single sample in a study of molecular identifiers for immune sequencing clone quantification. TCRdb fed the PCR reads into MiXCR, producing one record per CDR3 protein. Of roughly 50,000 distinct CDR3 sequences listed, roughly 24% are singletons. The sequenced sample was naive CD8+ T cells from blood, with Jurkat cell RNA spiked in. The receptors derive from a human donor in good health. Some libraries in this study had Jurkat cell RNA spiked in. CDR3s include the opening cysteine and the closing phenylalanine or tryptophan. Each record gives: J gene, clone size, V gene, CDR3 protein. Size values are once, few and many counts, or a class for expanded clones, and some rows have none.

>TRBJ2-1|NA|TRBV7-9
CASSSNQGGEKVYNEQFF
>TRBJ2-3|many|TRBV7-9
CASSLLAGPDTQYF
>TRBJ2-5|many|TRBV7-6
CASSLAEAGAGTQYF
>TRBJ2-3|many|TRBV11-2
CASSTGLAGVTDTQYF
>TRBJ2-7|NA|TRBV2
CARKPLDNEQYF
>TRBJ2-2|many|TRBV19
CASSIAGTGELFF
>TRBJ2-1|NA|TRBV5-3
CASSSDTYEQSF
>TRBJ2-4|many|TRBV20-1
CSARGGRKNIQYF
>TRBJ2-7|many|TRBV7-9
CASSWASLYEQYF
>TRBJ2-7|many|TRBV7-9
CASSLAGQGYIEQYF
>TRBJ1-2|NA|TRBV4-1
CASSQGGQGFAYTF
>TRBJ1-3|many|TRBV4-1
CASSQDPGDTIYF
>TRBJ2-3|NA|TRBV6-5
CASSPLAGGFTDTQYF
>TRBJ2-3|many|TRBV12-3/TRBV12-4
CASSQYLAGSSTDTQYF